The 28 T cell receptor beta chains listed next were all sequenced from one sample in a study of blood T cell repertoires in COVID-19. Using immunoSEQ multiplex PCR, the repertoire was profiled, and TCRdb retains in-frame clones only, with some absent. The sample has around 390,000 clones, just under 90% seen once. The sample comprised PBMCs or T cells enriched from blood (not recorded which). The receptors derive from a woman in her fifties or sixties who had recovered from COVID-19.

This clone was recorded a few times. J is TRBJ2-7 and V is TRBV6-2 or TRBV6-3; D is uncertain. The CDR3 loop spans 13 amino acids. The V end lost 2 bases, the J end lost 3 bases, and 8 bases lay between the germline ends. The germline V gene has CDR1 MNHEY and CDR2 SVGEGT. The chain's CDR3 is CASSYQAVYEQYF. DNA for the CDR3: TGTGCCAGCAGTTACCAGGCAGTCTACGAGCAGTACTTC.

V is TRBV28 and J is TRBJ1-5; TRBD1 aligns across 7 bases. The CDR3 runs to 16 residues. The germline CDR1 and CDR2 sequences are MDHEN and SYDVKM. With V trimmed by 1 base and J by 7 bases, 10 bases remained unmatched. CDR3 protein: CASSLFRQGLVQPQHF. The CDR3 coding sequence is TGTGCCAGCAGTTTATTTCGACAGGGTTTGGTACAGCCCCAGCATTTT.

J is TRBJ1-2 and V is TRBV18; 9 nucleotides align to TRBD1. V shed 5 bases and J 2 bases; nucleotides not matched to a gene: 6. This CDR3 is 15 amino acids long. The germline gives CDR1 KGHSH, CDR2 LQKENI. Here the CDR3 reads CASSASGTGNYGYTF. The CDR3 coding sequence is TGTGCCAGCTCAGCCTCCGGGACAGGGAACTATGGCTACACCTTC. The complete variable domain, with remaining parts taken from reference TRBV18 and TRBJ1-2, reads NAGVMQNPRHLVRRRGQEARLRCSPMKGHSHVYWYRQLPEEGLKFMVYLQKENIIDESGMPKERFSAEFPKEGPSILRIQQVVRGDSAAYFCASSASGTGNYGYTFGSGTRLTVV.

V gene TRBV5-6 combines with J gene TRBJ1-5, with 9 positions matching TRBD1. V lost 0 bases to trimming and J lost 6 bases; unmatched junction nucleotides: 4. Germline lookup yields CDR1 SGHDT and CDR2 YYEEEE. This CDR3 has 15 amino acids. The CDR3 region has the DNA TGTGCCAGCAGCTTGGGACAGGGGGTTTCTCAGCCCCAGCATTTT. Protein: CASSLGQGVSQPQHF.

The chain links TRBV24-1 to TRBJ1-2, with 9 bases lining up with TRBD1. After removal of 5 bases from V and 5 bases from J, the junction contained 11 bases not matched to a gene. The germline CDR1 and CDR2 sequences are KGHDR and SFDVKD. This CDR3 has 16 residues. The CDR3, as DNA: TGTGCCACCAGTGCCGAACCGGGACAGGGCGTGTATGGCTACACCTTC. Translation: CATSAEPGQGVYGYTF.

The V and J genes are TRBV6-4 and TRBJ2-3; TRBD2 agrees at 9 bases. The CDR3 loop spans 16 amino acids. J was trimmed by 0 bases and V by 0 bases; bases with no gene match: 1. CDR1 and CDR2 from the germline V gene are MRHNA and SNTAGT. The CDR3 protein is CASSDSAGGSTDTQYF. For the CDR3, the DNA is TGTGCCAGCAGTGACTCAGCGGGGGGCAGCACAGATACGCAGTATTTT.

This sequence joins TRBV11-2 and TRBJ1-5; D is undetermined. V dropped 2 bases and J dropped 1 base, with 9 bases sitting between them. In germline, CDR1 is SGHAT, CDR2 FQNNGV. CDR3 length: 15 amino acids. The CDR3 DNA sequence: TGTGCCAGCAGCTTAAGTTCACTAAGCAATCAGCCCCAGCATTTT. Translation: CASSLSSLSNQPQHF.

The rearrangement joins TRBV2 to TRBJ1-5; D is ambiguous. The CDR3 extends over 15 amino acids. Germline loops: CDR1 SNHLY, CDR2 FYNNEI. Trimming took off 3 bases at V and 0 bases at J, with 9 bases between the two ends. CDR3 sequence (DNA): TGTGCCAGCAGTGACGGGTTAGCTAGCAATCAGCCCCAGCATTTT. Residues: CASSDGLASNQPQHF.

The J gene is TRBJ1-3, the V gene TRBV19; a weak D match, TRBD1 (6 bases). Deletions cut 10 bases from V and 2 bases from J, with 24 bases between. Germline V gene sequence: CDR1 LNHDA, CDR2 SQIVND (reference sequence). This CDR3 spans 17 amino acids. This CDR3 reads CATYAMGVQGPGNTIYF. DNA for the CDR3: TGTGCCACCTACGCCATGGGGGTACAGGGCCCTGGAAACACCATATATTTT.

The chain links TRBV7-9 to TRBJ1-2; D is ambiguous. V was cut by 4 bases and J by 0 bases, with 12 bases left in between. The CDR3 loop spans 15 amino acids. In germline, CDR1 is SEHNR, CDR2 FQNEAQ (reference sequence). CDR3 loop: CASSSFDISNYGYTF. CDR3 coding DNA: TGTGCCAGCAGCTCATTCGACATATCTAACTATGGCTACACCTTC.

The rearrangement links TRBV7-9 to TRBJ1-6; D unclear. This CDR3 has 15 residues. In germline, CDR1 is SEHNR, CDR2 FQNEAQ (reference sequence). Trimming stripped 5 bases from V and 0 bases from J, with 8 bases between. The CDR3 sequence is CASSPTNSYNSPLHF. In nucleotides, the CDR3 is TGTGCCAGCAGCCCCACTAACTCCTATAATTCACCCCTCCACTTT.

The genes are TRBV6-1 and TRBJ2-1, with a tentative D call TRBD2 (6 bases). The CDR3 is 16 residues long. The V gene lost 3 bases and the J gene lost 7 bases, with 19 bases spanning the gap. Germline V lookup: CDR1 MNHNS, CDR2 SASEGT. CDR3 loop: CASSEEGLIRWNEQFF. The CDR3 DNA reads TGTGCCAGCAGTGAGGAGGGACTCATCCGGTGGAATGAGCAGTTCTTC.

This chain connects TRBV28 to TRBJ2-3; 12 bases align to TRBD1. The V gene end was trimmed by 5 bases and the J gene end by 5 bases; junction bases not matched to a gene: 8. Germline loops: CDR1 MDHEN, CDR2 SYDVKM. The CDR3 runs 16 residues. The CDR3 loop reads CASSLGGQGAVDTQYF. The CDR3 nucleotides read TGTGCCAGCAGTCTCGGGGGACAGGGGGCTGTAGATACGCAGTATTTT.

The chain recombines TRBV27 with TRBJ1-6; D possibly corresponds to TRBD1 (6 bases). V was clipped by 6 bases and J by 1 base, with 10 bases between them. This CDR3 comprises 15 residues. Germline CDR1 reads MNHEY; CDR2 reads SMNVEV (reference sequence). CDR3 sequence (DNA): TGTGCCAGCAGACAAAGGGGGTCCTATAATTCACCCCTCCACTTT. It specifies CASRQRGSYNSPLHF.

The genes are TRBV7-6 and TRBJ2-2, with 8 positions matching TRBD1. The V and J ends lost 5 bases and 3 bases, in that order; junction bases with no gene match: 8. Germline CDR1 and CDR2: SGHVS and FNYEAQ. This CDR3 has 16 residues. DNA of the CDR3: TGTGCCAGCAGCCTCAGACAGGGGAAGGACACCGGGGAGCTGTTTTTT. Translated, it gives CASSLRQGKDTGELFF.

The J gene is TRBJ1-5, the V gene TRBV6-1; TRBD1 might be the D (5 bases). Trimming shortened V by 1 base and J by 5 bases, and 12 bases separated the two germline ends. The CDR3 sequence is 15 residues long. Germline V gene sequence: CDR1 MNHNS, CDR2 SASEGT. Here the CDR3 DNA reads TGTGCCAGCAGTGAAGTGGGCGGGACCTATCAGCCCCAGCATTTT. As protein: CASSEVGGTYQPQHF.

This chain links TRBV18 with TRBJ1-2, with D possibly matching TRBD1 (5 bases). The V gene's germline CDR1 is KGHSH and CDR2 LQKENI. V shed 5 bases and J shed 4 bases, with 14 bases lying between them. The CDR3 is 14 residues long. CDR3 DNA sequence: TGTGCCAGCTCAGCAAACCGGGGGATCTATGGCTACACCTTC. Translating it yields CASSANRGIYGYTF.

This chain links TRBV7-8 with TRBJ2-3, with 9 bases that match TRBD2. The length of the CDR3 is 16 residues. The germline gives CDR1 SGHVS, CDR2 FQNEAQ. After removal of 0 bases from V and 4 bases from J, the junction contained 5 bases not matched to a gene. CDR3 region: CASSLAGGGAPDTQYF. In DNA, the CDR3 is TGTGCCAGCAGCTTAGCTGGCGGGGGGGCGCCAGATACGCAGTATTTT.

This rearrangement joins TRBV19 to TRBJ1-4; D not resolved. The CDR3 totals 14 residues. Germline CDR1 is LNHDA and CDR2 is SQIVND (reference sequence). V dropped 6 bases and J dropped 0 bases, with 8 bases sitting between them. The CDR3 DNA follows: TGTGCCAGTAGGGCGGGGTCAACTAATGAAAAACTGTTTTTT. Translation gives CASRAGSTNEKLFF.

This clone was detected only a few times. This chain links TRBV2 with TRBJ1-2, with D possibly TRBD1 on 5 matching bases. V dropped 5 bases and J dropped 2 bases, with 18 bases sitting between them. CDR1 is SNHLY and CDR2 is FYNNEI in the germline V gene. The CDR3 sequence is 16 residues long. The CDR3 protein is CASSFDRGLGNYGYTF. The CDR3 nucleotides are TGTGCCAGCAGTTTTGATAGGGGCCTAGGGAACTATGGCTACACCTTC.

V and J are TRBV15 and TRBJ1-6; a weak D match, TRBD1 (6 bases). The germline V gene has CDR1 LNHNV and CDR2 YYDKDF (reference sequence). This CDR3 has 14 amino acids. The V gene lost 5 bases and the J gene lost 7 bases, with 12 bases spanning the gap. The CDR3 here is CATSSRTENSPLHF. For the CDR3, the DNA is TGTGCCACCAGCTCACGGACAGAAAATTCACCCCTCCACTTT.

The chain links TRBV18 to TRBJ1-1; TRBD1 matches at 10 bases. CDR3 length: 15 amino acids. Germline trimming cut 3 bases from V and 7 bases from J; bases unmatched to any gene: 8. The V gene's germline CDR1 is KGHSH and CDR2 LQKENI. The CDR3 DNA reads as TGTGCCAGCTCACCTGGACAGGGGGGGACTTTTGAAGCTTTCTTT. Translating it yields CASSPGQGGTFEAFF.

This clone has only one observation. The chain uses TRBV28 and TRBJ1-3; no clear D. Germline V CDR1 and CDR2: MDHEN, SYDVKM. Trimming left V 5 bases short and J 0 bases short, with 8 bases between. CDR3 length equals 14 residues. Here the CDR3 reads CASSGPISGNTIYF. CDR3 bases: TGTGCCAGCAGTGGGCCGATCTCTGGAAACACCATATATTTT.

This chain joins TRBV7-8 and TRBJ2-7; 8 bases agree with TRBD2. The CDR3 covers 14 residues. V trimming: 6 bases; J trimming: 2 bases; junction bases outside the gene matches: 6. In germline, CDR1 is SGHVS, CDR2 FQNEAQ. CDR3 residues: CASSKRGFTYEQYF. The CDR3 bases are TGTGCCAGCAGTAAGCGGGGGTTCACCTACGAGCAGTACTTC.

The CDR3: CASSFTGTTRHKAQETQYF. CDR3 DNA: TGTGCCAGCAGCTTCACCGGGACTACCCGACACAAAGCTCAAGAGACCCAGTACTTC. The chain employs TRBV7-2 and TRBJ2-5; 7 bases agree with TRBD2. Germline V gene data show CDR1 as SGHTA and CDR2 as FQGNSA. Germline trimming cut 3 bases from V and 2 bases from J; bases unmatched to any gene: 18. This CDR3 region has 19 residues.

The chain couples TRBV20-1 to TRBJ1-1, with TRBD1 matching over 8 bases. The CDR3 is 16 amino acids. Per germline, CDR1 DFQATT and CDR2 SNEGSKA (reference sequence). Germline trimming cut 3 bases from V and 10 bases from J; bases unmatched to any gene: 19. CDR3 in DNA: TGCAGTGCTAGTGGAGACAGGGGAATCTCATCGGTTGCAGCTTTCTTT. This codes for CSASGDRGISSVAAFF.

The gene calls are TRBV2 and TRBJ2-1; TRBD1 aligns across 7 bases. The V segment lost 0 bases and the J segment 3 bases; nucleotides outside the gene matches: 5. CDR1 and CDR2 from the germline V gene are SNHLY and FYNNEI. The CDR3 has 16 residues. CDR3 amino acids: CASSEALPGGYNEQFF. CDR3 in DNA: TGTGCCAGCAGTGAAGCGCTTCCAGGGGGCTACAATGAGCAGTTCTTC.

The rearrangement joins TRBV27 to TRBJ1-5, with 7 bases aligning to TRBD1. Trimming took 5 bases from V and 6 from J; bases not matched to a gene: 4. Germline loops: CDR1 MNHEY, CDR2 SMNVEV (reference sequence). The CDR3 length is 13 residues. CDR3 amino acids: CASSLDRVQPQHF. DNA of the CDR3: TGTGCCAGCAGTCTAGACAGGGTTCAGCCCCAGCATTTT.